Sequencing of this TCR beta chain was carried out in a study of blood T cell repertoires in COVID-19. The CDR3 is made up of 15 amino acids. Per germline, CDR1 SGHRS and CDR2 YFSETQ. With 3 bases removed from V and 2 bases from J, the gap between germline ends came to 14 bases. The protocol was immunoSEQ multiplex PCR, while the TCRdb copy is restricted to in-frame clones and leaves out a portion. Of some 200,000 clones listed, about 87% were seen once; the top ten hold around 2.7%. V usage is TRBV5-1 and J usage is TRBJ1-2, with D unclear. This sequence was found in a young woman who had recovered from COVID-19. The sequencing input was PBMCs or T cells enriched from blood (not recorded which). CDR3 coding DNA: TGCGCCAGCAGCTCCCAACCTTTGACAAACTATGGCTACACCTTC. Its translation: CASSSQPLTNYGYTF.